This entry features one TCR beta chain sequence. The sample is drawn from a study of blood T cell repertoires in COVID-19. Across the whole study: Researchers got acute and convalescent COVID-19 samples from the United States, Italy and Spain. T cells, B-cell-depleted T cells, or PBMCs provided the cDNA or gDNA that served as material.

As handled by the study authors: Reference gene primers were amplified, and this amplification served to estimate nucleated cell counts. The assay was immunoSEQ multiplex PCR, and TCRdb's table has in-frame clones only and misses some. The DNA was the basis for D and trimming; V, J and clone size are from that table. The sample shows around 130,000 clones, 84% of them seen only once. The germline gives CDR1 SGHRS, CDR2 YFSETQ. Trimming pared 4 bases from V and 3 bases from J, leaving 17 bases between. The CDR3 runs 15 residues. The rearrangement links TRBV5-1 to TRBJ2-7; perhaps TRBD1 as D (6 bases). The receptor was isolated from a man aged 55 to 70 with acute or convalescent COVID-19. Source material: peripheral blood. The CDR3 sequence is CASSRTWDNLYEQYF. As DNA, the CDR3 is TGCGCCAGCAGCCGGACCTGGGACAACCTCTACGAGCAGTACTTC.